Sequencing of this T cell receptor beta chain was carried out in a study of beta chain features in type 1 diabetes. Study-wide results and limits: For patients, the naive, central memory and Treg TCRB repertoires appeared more alike than for healthy donors. For Type 1 diabetes patients, all four CD4+ subsets carried TCRB CDR3s that were moderately but significantly shorter. For type 1 diabetes patients, VDJ junctions showed fewer insertions and more deletions.

This clone was found once. Antigen specificity is unknown. The CDR3 covers 13 residues. Deletions cut 3 bases from V and 6 bases from J, with 11 bases between. Germline V lookup: CDR1 SGHNT, CDR2 YENEEA. Of the isolated RNA, all was reverse transcribed, and so the sequenced material was expressed TCRB transcripts. Here immunoSEQ multiplex PCR was the method, and the copy in TCRdb shows in-frame clones only, minus some. The sample has 130,000 or so clones, roughly 17% seen once. The source of this sequence is a man aged 25-40 years with type 1 diabetes. The V and J genes are TRBV11-3 and TRBJ2-5; D is undetermined. Sequenced material: central memory CD4+ T cells from blood. As DNA, the CDR3 is TGTGCCAGCAGCTTCTCAGATGTACAGACCCAGTACTTC. The encoded protein is CASSFSDVQTQYF.